This T cell receptor beta chain was identified in a study of cytomegalovirus exposure and HLA in healthy donors. Sequencing used immunoSEQ multiplex PCR; TCRdb keeps in-frame clones, though not all of them. The sample yields over 150,000 clones, around 84% seen once. The sequence came from a human donor in good health. The sample taken for sequencing was PBMCs.

CDR3 amino acids: CASSPPTAFEQYF. The CDR3 region has the DNA TGTGCCAGCTCACCTCCTACAGCTTTCGAGCAGTACTTC. The genes are TRBV18 and TRBJ2-7; D remains unclear. Germline-derived CDR1 and CDR2 are KGHSH and LQKENI. The CDR3 is 13 residues long. V shed 3 bases and J shed 6 bases, with 12 bases lying between them.